The T cell receptor (beta chain) described here comes from a study of T cell changes during pregnancy in multiple sclerosis (dated by TCRdb to the late 2010s). Some background on the complete study: Changes in the T cell repertoire over the course of pregnancy were examined in this study in women with multiple sclerosis.

Note on this clone: The clone's antigen remains unknown. One base away there is no much larger clone; base qualities are not given.

The CDR3 runs 12 residues from the cysteine to the phenylalanine. Solely the CDR3 DNA is kept, with 36 bases framed from the first base. V gives up 7 bases and J gives up 2 bases, and the segment between their germline ends measures 9 bases. Via the germline V gene, CDR1 is SNHLY and CDR2 FYNNEI. The receptor library was made with the immunoSEQ multiplex PCR assay. This is the immuneACCESS table as TCRdb keeps it, with only in-frame sequences that have V and J called. A part of the clones is gone; compared with another copy, unresolved V genes explain less than half, and the rest is unexplained. This sample gives 78,000 or so clones in total; 92% of them show up just once. More than 1.4% of the sample is taken by the ten largest.

This receptor was identified in a female donor with multiple sclerosis, enrolled in a pregnancy study. Rearrangement joined TRBV2 to TRBJ2-7; the D region possibly corresponds to TRBD1 (5 bases align). Sequencing was performed on peripheral blood, taken before pregnancy. The nucleotides read TGTGCCAGCAAGCAGGGCACCTACGAGCAGTACTTC. It translates to CASKQGTYEQYF.